The 3 T cell receptor beta chains below come from one sample, sequenced in a study of blood T cell repertoires in COVID-19. Sequencing used immunoSEQ multiplex PCR; TCRdb keeps in-frame clones, though not all of them. The sample comprises 64,000 or so clones, roughly four fifths of which are singletons, and about 12% rests with the top ten. The sequenced sample was peripheral blood. These receptors all come from a human donor in a cohort sampled during active COVID-19.

This rearrangement joins TRBV11-2 to TRBJ2-7; TRBD1 matches at 7 bases. V lost 4 bases, J lost 3 bases, and 9 bases stayed unmatched. This CDR3 has 15 residues. CDR1 is SGHAT and CDR2 is FQNNGV in the germline V gene. The chain's CDR3 is CASSSPRDRNYEQYF. Here the CDR3 DNA reads TGTGCCAGCAGCTCTCCTCGGGACAGAAACTACGAGCAGTACTTC.

The CDR3 protein is CASSFERGQIIYNEQFF. The DNA of the CDR3 is TGTGCCAGCAGTTTCGAGAGGGGACAGATAATCTACAATGAGCAGTTCTTC. The chain employs TRBV5-8 and TRBJ2-1, with 7 nucleotides matching TRBD1. Looked up from germline, CDR1 is SGHTS and CDR2 is YDEGEE. The V and J ends lost 5 bases and 3 bases, in that order; junction bases with no gene match: 14. This CDR3 comprises 17 residues.

J is TRBJ1-2 and V is TRBV5-6; no definite D call. The V and J ends lost 4 bases and 4 bases respectively, with 17 bases between them. CDR1 is SGHDT and CDR2 is YYEEEE in the germline V gene. This CDR3 is built from 15 residues. The CDR3 here is CASSPSVRGGYGYTF. CDR3 coding DNA: TGTGCCAGCAGCCCCTCGGTCCGGGGAGGCTATGGCTACACCTTC. The whole variable domain, remainder taken from reference TRBV5-6 and TRBJ1-2, is DAGVTQSPTHLIKTRGQQVTLRCSPKSGHDTVSWYQQALGQGPQFIFQYYEEEERQRGNFPDRFSGHQFPNYSSELNVNALLLGDSALYLCASSPSVRGGYGYTFGSGTRLTVV.